This T cell receptor beta chain was identified in a study of OX40 agonist ivuxolimab in advanced cancers. The wider study: Ivuxolimab, an agonist antibody against OX40 (CD134), was given to patients.

V was pared by 2 bases and J by 7 bases, with 9 bases between. Germline CDR1 reads SNHLY; CDR2 reads FYNNEI. The CDR3 totals 14 residues. Findings of the study overall: Certain nonresponding patients likewise had low normalized T-cell clonal expansion. Patients who responded partially at 0.1-3.0 mg/kg showed clonal expansion ranking among the lowest. With doses of 0.1 to 3.0 mg/kg, CD4+ and CD8+ blood T cells had undergone clonal expansion by week 6.

Sequencing used immunoSEQ multiplex PCR; TCRdb keeps in-frame clones, though not all of them. The sample contains 23,000 or so clones, around 80% of which appear only once. A remark on this clone: Its antigen remains unknown.

The gene calls are TRBV2 and TRBJ1-6; D not resolved. The specimen was CD4+ or CD8+ T cells sorted from blood, collected in a trial of the OX40 agonist ivuxolimab. The receptor's source is an adult with an advanced solid tumor such as melanoma, head and neck, liver or kidney cancer. Here the CDR3 reads CASSEPDGNSPLHF. The CDR3 DNA sequence: TGTGCCAGCAGTGAACCCGACGGGAATTCACCCCTCCACTTT.